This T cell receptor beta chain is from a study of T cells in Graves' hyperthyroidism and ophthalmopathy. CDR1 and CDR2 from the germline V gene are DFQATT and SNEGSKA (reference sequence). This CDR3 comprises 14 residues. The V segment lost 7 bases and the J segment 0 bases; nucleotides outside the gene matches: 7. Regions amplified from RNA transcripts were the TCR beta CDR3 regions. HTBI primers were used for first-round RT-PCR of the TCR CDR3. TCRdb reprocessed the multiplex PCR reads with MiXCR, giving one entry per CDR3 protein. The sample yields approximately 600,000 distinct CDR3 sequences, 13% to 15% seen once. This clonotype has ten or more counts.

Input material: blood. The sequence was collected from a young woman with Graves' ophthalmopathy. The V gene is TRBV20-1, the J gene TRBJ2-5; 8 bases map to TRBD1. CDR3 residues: CSGRTGSYQETQYF. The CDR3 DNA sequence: TGCAGTGGCAGGACAGGGAGTTACCAAGAGACCCAGTACTTC.